The 27 T cell receptor beta chains reported below all come from one sample, sequenced in a study of cytomegalovirus exposure and HLA in healthy donors (dated by TCRdb to the late 2010s). The library was obtained by the immunoSEQ multiplex PCR assay. The multiplex PCR relied on a mix of 60 forward primers for TCR Vbeta segments and 13 reverse primers for TCR Jbeta segments. Drawn from immuneACCESS, this table holds only the in-frame rearrangements with V and J called that TCRdb kept. Clones are partly lost; checked studies trace under half to an unresolved V gene and leave the rest unexplained. The table for this sample lists roughly 80,000 clones. The ten largest clones capture about 6% of the sample. Sequencing was performed on PBMCs. These receptors originate from a girl between 5 and 17 years old in good health and CMV-seropositive.

The J gene is TRBJ2-5, the V gene TRBV7-9, with a weak D call TRBD2 (7 bases). CDR1 is SEHNR and CDR2 is FQNEAQ in the germline V gene (reference sequence). Deletions cut 7 bases from V and 4 bases from J, with 19 bases between. This CDR3 has 15 amino acids. The CDR3 sequence is CASTPWGGIPETQYF. CDR3 in DNA: TGTGCCAGCACCCCCTGGGGGGGCATCCCAGAGACCCAGTACTTC.

This chain uses TRBV4-1 with TRBJ1-6; the D is unclear. V was clipped by 1 base and J by 5 bases, with 9 bases between them. The CDR3 loop spans 15 amino acids. The germline CDR1 and CDR2 sequences are MGHRA and YSYEKL. CDR3 nucleotides: TGCGCCAGCAGCCAAGTGTCCAGGAATAATTCACCCCTCCACTTT. Translation gives CASSQVSRNNSPLHF.

V is TRBV6-1 and J is TRBJ1-1; 11 positions agree with TRBD1. Germline CDR1 and CDR2: MNHNS and SASEGT. J was trimmed by 5 bases and V by 3 bases; bases with no gene match: 5. The CDR3 has 15 residues. CDR3 protein: CASSELGQGGTEAFF. The CDR3, as DNA: TGTGCCAGCAGTGAGTTGGGACAGGGGGGTACTGAAGCTTTCTTT.

The rearrangement uses TRBV5-6 and TRBJ2-7; TRBD2 might be the D (5 bases). CDR3 length: 13 amino acids. The V end was cut by 4 bases, the J end by 6 bases, with 14 bases between. Per germline, CDR1 SGHDT and CDR2 YYEEEE. CDR3 nucleotides: TGTGCCAGCAGCCTGGTGCAGGCGGGCGAGCAGTACTTC. Amino acid sequence: CASSLVQAGEQYF.

The V call is TRBV11-2, the J call TRBJ1-1; D call uncertain. This CDR3 comprises 14 residues. Trimming removed 2 bases from V and 3 bases from J, with 10 bases in between. CDR1 is SGHAT, CDR2 FQNNGV, per germline. The CDR3 reads CASSLLLLDTEAFF. CDR3 in DNA: TGTGCCAGCAGCTTACTACTGTTGGACACTGAAGCTTTCTTT.

The chain carries TRBV30 and TRBJ2-1; D call uncertain. Germline V gene data show CDR1 as GTSNPN and CDR2 as SVGIG (reference sequence). The germline V and J ends were trimmed by 3 bases and 8 bases, with 8 bases remaining between them. This CDR3 is built from 11 residues. CDR3 in amino acids: CAWSIQYEQFF. As DNA, the CDR3 is TGTGCCTGGAGCATACAGTATGAGCAGTTCTTC.

The chain uses TRBV9 and TRBJ2-1; TRBD2 is a possible D gene (6 bases). Trimming cost V 0 bases and J 7 bases, with 17 bases left between them. Germline lookup yields CDR1 SGDLS and CDR2 YYNGEE. This CDR3 is built from 16 residues. The chain's CDR3 is CASSVGTGGLTNEQFF. The CDR3 DNA follows: TGTGCCAGCAGCGTAGGCACCGGGGGTCTAACAAATGAGCAGTTCTTC.

This sequence joins TRBV7-2 and TRBJ1-2; D gene unclear. Between the trimmed V and J ends, which lost 5 bases and 4 bases, there was a span of 23 bases. CDR3 length: 17 residues. Per germline, CDR1 SGHTA and CDR2 FQGNSA. The DNA for the CDR3 is TGTGCCAGCAGCCCAACGGCAGGACTTCAAAAACCCTATGGCTACACCTTC. Protein sequence: CASSPTAGLQKPYGYTF.

This chain uses TRBV7-9 with TRBJ2-5, with 7 bases fitting TRBD1. Germline CDR1 SEHNR, CDR2 FQNEAQ (reference sequence). This CDR3 has 16 amino acids. With V trimmed by 6 bases and J by 2 bases, 12 bases remained unmatched. The CDR3, as DNA: TGTGCCAGCAGTTACCTGGACAGGATGGGGCAAGAGACCCAGTACTTC. This sequence encodes CASSYLDRMGQETQYF. The full variable domain, its missing parts supplied by reference TRBV7-9 and TRBJ2-5, is DTGVSQNPRHKITKRGQNVTFRCDPISEHNRLYWYRQTLGQGPEFLTYFQNEAQLEKSRLLSDRFSAERPKGSFSTLEIQRTEQGDSAMYLCASSYLDRMGQETQYFGPGTRLLVL.

V is TRBV7-9 and J is TRBJ1-5; 7 bases align to TRBD1. Germline CDR1 reads SEHNR; CDR2 reads FQNEAQ (reference sequence). The junction had 1 base not matched to a gene; V was cut back by 5 bases and J by 0 bases. The CDR3 length is 14 residues. The CDR3 DNA is TGTGCCAGCAGCACAGGGGATAGCAATCAGCCCCAGCATTTT. It specifies CASSTGDSNQPQHF.

The V and J genes are TRBV18 and TRBJ1-1; 7 nucleotides line up with TRBD1. Trimming took 6 bases from V and 4 from J; bases not matched to a gene: 11. The CDR3 has 15 amino acids. Germline V gene sequence: CDR1 KGHSH, CDR2 LQKENI. The CDR3 DNA reads TGTGCCAGCTCCCCAATGACAGGGTTGAGCACTGAAGCTTTCTTT. Amino acids: CASSPMTGLSTEAFF.

The V and J genes are TRBV7-9 and TRBJ2-3; 11 nucleotides match TRBD2. The CDR3 contains 16 residues. Trimming cost V 3 bases and J 2 bases; bases outside gene matches: 4. CDR1 and CDR2 from the germline V gene are SEHNR and FQNEAQ (reference sequence). CDR3 DNA sequence: TGTGCCAGCAGCTTCCCGACTAGCGGGGTCACAGATACGCAGTATTTT. Protein sequence: CASSFPTSGVTDTQYF.

This chain links TRBV6-1 with TRBJ2-1, with a possible D match to TRBD1 (6 bases). CDR3 length equals 11 residues. Germline loops: CDR1 MNHNS, CDR2 SASEGT. V lost 7 bases, J lost 5 bases, and 6 bases lay in between. The CDR3: CASNRDNEQFF. For the CDR3, the DNA is TGTGCCAGCAACAGGGACAATGAGCAGTTCTTC.

The J gene is TRBJ2-5, the V gene TRBV5-6, with 8 bases matching TRBD2. Per germline, CDR1 SGHDT and CDR2 YYEEEE. With V trimmed by 4 bases and J by 0 bases, 11 bases remained unmatched. This CDR3 is 17 amino acids long. CDR3 protein: CASSVETSGLYQETQYF. In DNA, the CDR3 is TGTGCCAGCAGCGTGGAAACTAGCGGCCTGTACCAAGAGACCCAGTACTTC. Combining the CDR3 with reference TRBV5-6 and TRBJ2-5 gives the whole variable domain DAGVTQSPTHLIKTRGQQVTLRCSPKSGHDTVSWYQQALGQGPQFIFQYYEEEERQRGNFPDRFSGHQFPNYSSELNVNALLLGDSALYLCASSVETSGLYQETQYFGPGTRLLVL.

A word on this clone: The junction does not match germline at one end; this may be a read error. The chain carries TRBV4-2 and TRBJ2-3; maybe TRBD2 (6 bases). The CDR3 runs 15 residues. Germline lookup yields CDR1 LGHNA and CDR2 YNFKEQ. This CDR3 is CANSQRREPTDTQYF. The CDR3 DNA reads TGTGCCAACAGCCAAAGACGGGAGCCCACAGATACGCAGTATTTT.

V and J are TRBV30 and TRBJ1-6; TRBD1 aligns across 7 bases. Germline CDR1 reads GTSNPN; CDR2 reads SVGIG (reference sequence). This CDR3 is built from 18 residues. V shed 5 bases, J shed 0 bases, and the junction held 13 bases outside the gene matches. CDR3 DNA sequence: TGTGCCTGGTCCGAGAGACAGGGTTTTAGCTCCTATAATTCACCCCTCCACTTT. The encoded protein is CAWSERQGFSSYNSPLHF.

The gene calls are TRBV2 and TRBJ1-5; D is unclear. CDR3 length equals 13 residues. The V end was cut by 4 bases, the J end by 3 bases, with 7 bases between. Germline CDR1 is SNHLY and CDR2 is FYNNEI. This chain's CDR3 is CASSARNNQPQHF. The CDR3 DNA reads as TGTGCCAGCAGTGCCAGGAACAATCAGCCCCAGCATTTT.

The V and J genes are TRBV2 and TRBJ1-2, with 8 bases matching TRBD1. V dropped 7 bases and J dropped 2; count of bases not matched to a gene: 6. Germline assignment: CDR1 SNHLY and CDR2 FYNNEI. The CDR3 has 14 residues. Here the CDR3 DNA reads TGTGCCAGCAAGATAACAGGGGGAAACTATGGCTACACCTTC. The encoded protein is CASKITGGNYGYTF. Filled out from reference TRBV2 and TRBJ1-2, the complete variable domain reads EPEVTQTPSHQVTQMGQEVILRCVPISNHLYFYWYRQILGQKVEFLVSFYNNEISEKSEIFDDQFSVERPDGSNFTLKIRSTKLEDSAMYFCASKITGGNYGYTFGSGTRLTVV.

The V gene is TRBV10-3, the J gene TRBJ1-5; maybe TRBD1 (5 bases). The CDR3 is made up of 15 amino acids. Germline V CDR1 and CDR2: ENHRY, SYGVKD. V shed 0 bases and J shed 7 bases, with 13 bases lying between them. Here the CDR3 DNA reads TGTGCCATCAGTGAGTCTGACAGCCTCGGACAGCCCCAGCATTTT. This encodes CAISESDSLGQPQHF.

In DNA, the CDR3 is TGTGCCAGCAGCCAAGACCCCTCTACAGGGAACAATCAGCCCCAGCATTTT. This gives the protein CASSQDPSTGNNQPQHF. This chain connects TRBV4-2 to TRBJ1-5; a weak D match, TRBD1 (6 bases). Germline-derived CDR1 and CDR2 are LGHNA and YNFKEQ. The CDR3 has 17 amino acids. V was pared by 0 bases and J by 3 bases, with 15 bases between.

The rearrangement links TRBV27 to TRBJ2-6, with D possibly being TRBD2 (6 bases). The CDR3 spans 15 residues. V was cut by 6 bases and J by 0 bases, with 9 bases left in between. Germline CDR1 and CDR2: MNHEY and SMNVEV (reference sequence). The CDR3 spells CASRDGGSGANVLTF. The CDR3 coding sequence is TGTGCCAGCAGAGACGGGGGCTCTGGGGCCAACGTCCTGACTTTC. The entire variable domain, with the rest obtained from reference TRBV27 and TRBJ2-6, is as follows: EAQVTQNPRYLITVTGKKLTVTCSQNMNHEYMSWYRQDPGLGLRQIYYSMNVEVTDKGDVPEGYKVSRKEKRNFPLILESPSPNQTSLYFCASRDGGSGANVLTFGAGSRLTVL.

Regarding this clone: Sequence at one end of the junction differs from germline and may be a read error. V is TRBV20-1 and J is TRBJ2-2, with TRBD1 matching over 9 bases. Germline CDR1 and CDR2: DFQATT and SNEGSKA (reference sequence). The CDR3 totals 11 residues. CDR3 nucleotide sequence: TGCAGTGCTAGAACGGACCGGGACAGGGTTTTT. The encoded protein is CSARTDRDRVF.

CDR3 in DNA: TGTGCCAGTAGTATCCGGATTGGGGGCGGCACAGATACGCAGTATTTT. Protein sequence: CASSIRIGGGTDTQYF. The chain couples TRBV19 to TRBJ2-3; D is possibly TRBD1 (6 bases). Between the trimmed V and J ends, which lost 3 bases and 1 base, there was a span of 14 bases. The CDR3 spans 16 residues. CDR1 and CDR2 from the germline V gene are LNHDA and SQIVND (reference sequence).

J is TRBJ2-5 and V is TRBV4-3; TRBD1 matches 8 bases. Germline CDR1 reads LGHNA; CDR2 reads YSLEER. The ends lost 5 bases at V and 4 bases at J; junction bases unmatched: 6. The CDR3 consists of 14 residues. The DNA for the CDR3 is TGCGCCAGCAGCTCTTCAGGGGGCGGAGAGACCCAGTACTTC. Translation: CASSSSGGGETQYF.

The chain links TRBV19 to TRBJ2-5; D unresolved. With 1 base removed from V and 3 bases from J, the gap between germline ends came to 9 bases. CDR3 size: 14 residues. In germline, CDR1 is LNHDA, CDR2 SQIVND (reference sequence). CDR3 nucleotide sequence: TGTGCCAGTAGTATAGTGAAGCAGGAAGAGACCCAGTACTTC. Its translation is CASSIVKQEETQYF.

This chain joins TRBV4-2 and TRBJ2-2, with D perhaps TRBD2 (6 bases). The CDR3 length is 16 residues. Between the trimmed V and J ends, which lost 0 bases and 2 bases, there was a span of 10 bases. In germline, CDR1 is LGHNA, CDR2 YNFKEQ. CDR3 bases: TGTGCCAGCAGCCAAGAGGGGAGGACTAACACCGGGGAGCTGTTTTTT. Amino acids: CASSQEGRTNTGELFF.

The chain couples TRBV19 to TRBJ1-1; TRBD1 is a possible D gene (5 bases). The germline CDR1 and CDR2 sequences are LNHDA and SQIVND (reference sequence). V gave up 4 bases and J gave up 0 bases, with 12 bases separating them. This CDR3 comprises 15 residues. CDR3 sequence reads: CASSTRQSLNTEAFF. The CDR3 DNA is TGTGCCAGTAGTACCCGACAGAGTTTGAACACTGAAGCTTTCTTT.